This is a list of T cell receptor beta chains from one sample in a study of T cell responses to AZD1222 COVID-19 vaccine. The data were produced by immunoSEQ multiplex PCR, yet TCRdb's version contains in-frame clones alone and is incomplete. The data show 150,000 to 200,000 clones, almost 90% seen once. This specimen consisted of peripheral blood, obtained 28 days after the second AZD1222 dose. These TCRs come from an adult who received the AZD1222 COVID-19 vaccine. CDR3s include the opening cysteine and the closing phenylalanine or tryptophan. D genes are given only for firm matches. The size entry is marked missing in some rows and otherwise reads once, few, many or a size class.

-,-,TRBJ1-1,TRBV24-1,CATSDARGIDEAFF,TGTGCCACCAGTGACGCGCGCGGGATTGATGAAGCTTTCTTT
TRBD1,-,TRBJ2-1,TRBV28,CASSAHRGSSYNEQFF,TGTGCCAGCAGTGCCCACAGGGGAAGCTCCTACAATGAGCAGTTCTTC
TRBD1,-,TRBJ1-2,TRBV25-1,CASSVPGQGRGYTF,TGTGCCAGCAGTGTCCCGGGACAGGGCCGTGGCTACACCTTC
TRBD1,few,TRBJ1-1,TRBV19,CASSADRGSTDTEAFF,TGTGCCAGTAGTGCCGACAGGGGTAGCACTGACACTGAAGCTTTCTTT
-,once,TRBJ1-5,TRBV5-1,CASSGLDSSSNQPQHF,TGCGCCAGCAGCGGACTGGACAGCTCTAGCAATCAGCCCCAGCATTTT
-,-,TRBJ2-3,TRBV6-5,CASSYLGTDTDTQYF,TGTGCCAGCAGTTATTTGGGGACTGACACAGATACGCAGTATTTT
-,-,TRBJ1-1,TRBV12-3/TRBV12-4,CASSVDRNTEAFF,TGTGCCAGCAGTGTGGACAGAAACACTGAAGCTTTCTTT
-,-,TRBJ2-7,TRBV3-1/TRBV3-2,CASSQAGPRWAYEQYF,TGTGCCAGCAGCCAAGCGGGCCCCAGGTGGGCCTACGAGCAGTACTTC
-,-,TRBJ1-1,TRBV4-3,CASSQEVYRNTEAFF,TGCGCCAGCAGCCAAGAAGTATACAGGAACACTGAAGCTTTCTTT
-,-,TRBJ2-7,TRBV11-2,CASSLGPREQYF,TGTGCCAGCAGCCTAGGGCCACGAGAGCAGTACTTC
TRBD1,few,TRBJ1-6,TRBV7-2,CASSGQGRSPLHF,TGTGCCAGCAGTGGACAGGGCAGATCACCCCTCCACTTT
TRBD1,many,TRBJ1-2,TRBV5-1,CASKDRASNYGYTF,TGCGCCAGCAAGGACAGGGCCTCTAACTATGGCTACACCTTC
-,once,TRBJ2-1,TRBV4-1,CASSQGRGNEQFF,TGCGCCAGCAGCCAAGGGCGGGGCAATGAGCAGTTCTTC
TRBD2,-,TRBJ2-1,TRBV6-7,CASSYSIAGRSYNEQFF,TGTGCCAGCAGTTACTCAATAGCGGGGCGCTCCTACAATGAGCAGTTCTTC
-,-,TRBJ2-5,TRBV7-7,CASSPLSGAGETQYF,TGTGCTAGCAGCCCCCTCTCGGGGGCGGGGGAGACCCAGTACTTC
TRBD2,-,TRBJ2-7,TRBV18,CASSPPGLSAGGLSHEQYF,TGTGCCAGCTCACCACCGGGGCTCTCGGCGGGGGGGCTCTCCCACGAGCAGTACTTC
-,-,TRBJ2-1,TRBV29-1,CSVSHGRDNEQFF,TGCAGCGTTTCGCACGGGCGGGACAATGAGCAGTTCTTC
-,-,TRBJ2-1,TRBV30,CAWNNEYGNNEQFF,TGTGCCTGGAATAATGAGTACGGAAACAATGAGCAGTTCTTC
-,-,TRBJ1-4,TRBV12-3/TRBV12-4,CASRGDREKLFF,TGTGCCAGCAGGGGAGACAGGGAAAAACTGTTTTTT
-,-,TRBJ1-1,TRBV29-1,CSVSMMNTEAFF,TGCAGCGTTTCGATGATGAACACTGAAGCTTTCTTT
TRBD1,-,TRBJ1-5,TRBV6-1,CASSGWTGGRGNQPQHF,TGTGCCAGCAGTGGCTGGACAGGGGGCAGGGGCAATCAGCCCCAGCATTTT
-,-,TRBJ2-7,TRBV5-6,CASSLYGGSLSHEQYF,TGTGCCAGCAGCTTGTATGGGGGATCATTATCCCACGAGCAGTACTTC
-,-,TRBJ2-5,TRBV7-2,CASSGTLIGETQYF,TGTGCCAGCAGCGGGACACTCATTGGGGAGACCCAGTACTTC
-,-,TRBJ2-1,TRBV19,CASSIGHEQFF,TGTGCCAGTAGTATTGGCCATGAGCAGTTCTTC
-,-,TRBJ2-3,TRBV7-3,CASSLTLIGTDTQYF,TGTGCCAGCAGCTTAACCTTGATAGGTACAGATACGCAGTATTTT
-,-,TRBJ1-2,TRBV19,CASSITPSEGRYGYTF,TGTGCCAGTAGTATCACCCCGTCGGAAGGTCGATATGGCTACACCTTC
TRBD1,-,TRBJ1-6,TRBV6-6,CASSPGQLSYNSPLHF,TGTGCCAGCAGTCCGGGACAGCTCTCCTATAATTCACCCCTCCACTTT
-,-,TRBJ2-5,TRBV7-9,CASSLGSTRIRIQETQYF,TGTGCCAGCAGCTTAGGATCCACGCGGATTCGGATCCAAGAGACCCAGTACTTC
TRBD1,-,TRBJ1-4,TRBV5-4,CASSLGQGREKLFF,TGTGCCAGCAGTTTGGGACAGGGGAGAGAAAAACTGTTTTTT
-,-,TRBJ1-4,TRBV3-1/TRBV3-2,CASSQVGGEKLFF,TGTGCCAGCAGCCAAGTGGGAGGCGAAAAACTGTTTTTT
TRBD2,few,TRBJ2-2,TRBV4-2,CASSQDWRGAVGELFF,TGTGCCAGCAGCCAAGACTGGCGGGGGGCGGTCGGGGAGCTGTTTTTT
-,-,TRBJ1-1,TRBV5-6,CASRTGGQNTEAFF,TGTGCCAGCAGAACTGGGGGACAGAACACTGAAGCTTTCTTT
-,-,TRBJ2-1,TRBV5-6,CASSFRRGFQNEQFF,TGTGCCAGCAGCTTCAGAAGAGGGTTCCAGAATGAGCAGTTCTTC
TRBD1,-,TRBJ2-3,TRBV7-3,CASSSSRGTGAQYF,TGTGCCAGCAGCTCGTCCAGAGGGACAGGGGCGCAGTATTTT
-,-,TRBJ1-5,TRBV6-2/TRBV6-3,CASSYVRGGISNQPQHF,TGTGCCAGCAGTTACGTCAGGGGAGGGATCAGCAATCAGCCCCAGCATTTT
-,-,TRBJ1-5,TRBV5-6,CASSLTWGGISNQPQHF,TGTGCCAGCAGCTTAACCTGGGGAGGGATTAGCAATCAGCCCCAGCATTTT
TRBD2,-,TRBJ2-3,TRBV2,CASSPLLAGGDTQYF,TGTGCCAGCTCACCCCTGCTAGCGGGGGGAGATACGCAGTATTTT
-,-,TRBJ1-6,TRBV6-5,CASKRGSDSPLHF,TGTGCCAGCAAGAGGGGGTCGGATTCACCCCTCCACTTT
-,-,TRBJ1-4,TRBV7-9,CASSLGNEKLFF,TGTGCCAGCAGCTTAGGGAATGAAAAACTGTTTTTT
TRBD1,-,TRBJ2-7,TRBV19,CASSTGDRQEQYF,TGTGCCAGTAGTACTGGGGACAGGCAAGAGCAGTACTTC
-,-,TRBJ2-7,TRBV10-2,CASSENPSPHVYEQYF,TGCGCCAGCAGTGAAAATCCCTCTCCGCACGTCTACGAGCAGTACTTC
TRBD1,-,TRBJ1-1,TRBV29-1,CSVEKTGGAEAFF,TGCAGCGTGGAAAAGACAGGGGGGGCTGAAGCTTTCTTT
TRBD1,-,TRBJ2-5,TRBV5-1,CASSLSRATGALETQYF,TGCGCCAGCAGCCTGTCACGCGCTACAGGGGCTTTGGAGACCCAGTACTTC
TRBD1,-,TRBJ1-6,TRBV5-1,CASSPDRGIHNSPLHF,TGCGCCAGCAGCCCGGACAGGGGTATTCATAATTCACCCCTCCACTTT
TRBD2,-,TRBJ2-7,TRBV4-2,CASSQDTVNTGGKYEQYF,TGTGCCAGCAGCCAAGATACAGTCAATACGGGGGGGAAGTACGAGCAGTACTTC
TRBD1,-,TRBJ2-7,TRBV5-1,CASRPGTGDFYEQYF,TGCGCCAGCAGACCCGGGACAGGGGATTTCTACGAGCAGTACTTC
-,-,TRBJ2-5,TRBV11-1,CASSLGRVQETQYF,TGTGCCAGCAGCTTAGGGAGGGTCCAAGAGACCCAGTACTTC
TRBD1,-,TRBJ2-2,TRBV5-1,CASSLDQGATGELFF,TGCGCCAGCAGCTTGGACCAGGGGGCCACCGGGGAGCTGTTTTTT